These 27 T cell receptor beta chains originate from one sample sequenced in a study of T-cell reconstitution after alpha-beta-depleted transplantation in children. Unique molecular identifiers were incorporated when the TCRbeta library was constructed. Using its own MiXCR run on the PCR reads, TCRdb lists one record per CDR3 protein. The top ten clones hold about 30% of a sample with over 400,000 distinct CDR3 sequences, approximately 41% of them seen once. This sample comprised PBMCs, obtained before TCRalphabeta/CD19-depleted stem cell transplant. The receptors derive from a girl aged 2 to 10 with aplastic anemia, due to receive a stem cell transplant.

J is TRBJ2-2 and V is TRBV6-1; 15 positions agree with TRBD2. Germline values: CDR1 MNHNS, CDR2 SASEGT. Losses at the gene ends were 5 bases for V and 3 bases for J; bases not matched to a gene: 7. The CDR3 consists of 18 residues. CDR3 DNA sequence: TGTGCCAGCAGTCCTGGACTAGCGGGAGGGATGGACACCGGGGAGCTGTTTTTT. Amino acid sequence: CASSPGLAGGMDTGELFF.

At least ten counts were recorded for this clonotype. The V gene is TRBV10-3, the J gene TRBJ2-3, with 12 bases fitting TRBD2. Per the germline V gene, CDR1 is ENHRY and CDR2 is SYGVKD. V trimming: 8 bases; J trimming: 6 bases; junction bases outside the gene matches: 6. The CDR3 is 14 residues long. DNA for the CDR3: TGTGCCATCGGAGCCGGGACTAGCGGGGATACGCAGTATTTT. This gives the protein CAIGAGTSGDTQYF.

This clonotype was seen many times. J is TRBJ1-4 and V is TRBV5-1; D call uncertain. Germline V gives CDR1 SGHRS, CDR2 YFSETQ. The ends were cut back, 1 base at V and 1 base at J, with 5 bases in the middle. There are 14 residues in the CDR3. The CDR3 bases are TGCGCCAGCAGCTTGAGAGGAACTAATGAAAAACTGTTTTTT. It specifies CASSLRGTNEKLFF.

This clonotype was observed many times. J is TRBJ2-5 and V is TRBV12-3 or TRBV12-4, with D uncertain. CDR3 length: 15 amino acids. V shed 1 base and J shed 5 bases, with 14 bases lying between them. CDR3 residues: CASSLGSRPGETQYF. CDR3 in DNA: TGTGCCAGCAGTTTAGGGTCCAGGCCCGGGGAGACCCAGTACTTC.

This chain connects TRBV6-1 to TRBJ2-4; possible D gene TRBD1, 5 bases. V gave up 6 bases and J gave up 4 bases, with 10 bases separating them. This CDR3 is built from 13 residues. CDR1 MNHNS and CDR2 SASEGT come from the germline V gene. Here the CDR3 reads CASSWRQKNIQYF. The CDR3 DNA reads TGTGCCAGCAGCTGGAGACAGAAAAACATTCAGTACTTC.

The chain is built from TRBV20-1 and TRBJ2-7; D might be TRBD1 or TRBD2, each matching 5 bases. CDR3 length equals 15 residues. V lost 0 bases and J lost 0, with 12 bases in between. The germline CDR1 and CDR2 sequences are DFQATT and SNEGSKA (reference sequence). The CDR3 region is CSARDPGRASYEQYF. CDR3 nucleotide sequence: TGCAGTGCTAGAGATCCGGGGCGGGCCTCCTACGAGCAGTACTTC.

This clonotype has just a few counts. The CDR3 sequence is CSARSVWSSGLTGELFF. The CDR3 DNA reads as TGCAGTGCTAGGTCAGTTTGGTCTAGCGGCCTCACCGGGGAGCTGTTTTTT. V is TRBV20-1 and J is TRBJ2-2; 7 nucleotides line up with TRBD2. With V trimmed by 3 bases and J by 4 bases, 14 bases remained unmatched. CDR1 is DFQATT, CDR2 SNEGSKA, per germline (reference sequence). The CDR3 runs to 17 residues.

The V call is TRBV12-3 or TRBV12-4, the J call TRBJ2-1; 12 nucleotides match TRBD2. With 6 bases clipped from V and 8 bases from J, the junction kept 11 bases outside the gene matches. The CDR3 runs to 16 residues. The CDR3 coding sequence is TGTGCCAGCAGAGGCCTCGGGACTAGCGGGCAGGATGAGCAGTTCTTC. The encoded protein is CASRGLGTSGQDEQFF.

The gene calls are TRBV19 and TRBJ2-1; D is uncertain. This CDR3 has 14 amino acids. The V end lost 5 bases, the J end lost 3 bases, and 11 bases lay between the germline ends. The V gene's germline CDR1 is LNHDA and CDR2 SQIVND (reference sequence). For the CDR3, the DNA is TGTGCCAGTAGTTTAAAGGCTTACTACAATGAGCAGTTCTTC. Translation gives CASSLKAYYNEQFF.

This chain uses TRBV20-1 with TRBJ1-2; D is undetermined. The germline V gene encodes CDR1 DFQATT and CDR2 SNEGSKA (reference sequence). Trimming removed 3 bases at V and 4 bases at J, with 9 bases between. The CDR3 contains 12 residues. The CDR3 protein is CSARATGYGYTF. CDR3 sequence (DNA): TGCAGTGCTAGGGCGACGGGCTATGGCTACACCTTC.

V gene TRBV7-2 combines with J gene TRBJ2-5; possibly TRBD2 for D (7 bases). V was clipped by 8 bases and J by 6 bases, with 16 bases between them. Per the germline V gene, CDR1 is SGHTA and CDR2 is FQGNSA. The CDR3 loop spans 13 amino acids. CDR3 region: CASRGAGIQTQYF. The CDR3 DNA sequence: TGTGCCAGCCGGGGGGCAGGGATACAGACCCAGTACTTC.

The J gene is TRBJ2-4, the V gene TRBV7-9; the D is unclear. This CDR3 has 14 amino acids. From germline, CDR1 is SEHNR and CDR2 FQNEAQ (reference sequence). The V end lost 1 base, the J end lost 6 bases, and 10 bases lay between the germline ends. In nucleotides, the CDR3 is TGTGCCAGCAGCTTAGAGGGCCCACGAAACATTCAGTACTTC. This translates into CASSLEGPRNIQYF.

There are a few counts of this clonotype. The genes are TRBV28 and TRBJ2-7, with D perhaps matching TRBD2 (6 bases). The V and J ends lost 3 bases and 0 bases respectively, with 12 bases between them. CDR3 size: 15 residues. Per germline, CDR1 MDHEN and CDR2 SYDVKM. CDR3 sequence: CASSFGGVSSYEQYF. The CDR3 coding sequence is TGTGCCAGCAGTTTCGGGGGAGTGAGCTCCTACGAGCAGTACTTC.

In this sample, this clonotype turned up a few times. This chain links TRBV20-1 with TRBJ1-1; TRBD1 matches at 11 bases. This CDR3 region has 15 residues. V dropped 1 base and J dropped 4; count of bases not matched to a gene: 5. Germline V gene lookup returns CDR1 DFQATT and CDR2 SNEGSKA (reference sequence). CDR3 nucleotide sequence: TGCAGTGCTAGAGGGACAGGGGGCCGGAGCACTGAAGCTTTCTTT. As protein: CSARGTGGRSTEAFF.

The CDR3 DNA sequence: TGTGCCACCAGCAGAGTAACAGGGTCAGATACGCAGTATTTT. Its translation is CATSRVTGSDTQYF. The chain carries TRBV15 and TRBJ2-3, with D perhaps matching TRBD1 (6 bases). Germline CDR1 reads LNHNV; CDR2 reads YYDKDF (reference sequence). V was pared by 1 base and J by 4 bases, with 9 bases between. This CDR3 spans 14 amino acids.

This clonotype appeared a few times. The rearrangement uses TRBV20-1 and TRBJ2-3; D may be TRBD2 (5 bases). There are 14 residues in the CDR3. Trimming pared 5 bases from V and 7 bases from J, leaving 19 bases between. CDR1 and CDR2 from the germline V gene are DFQATT and SNEGSKA (reference sequence). The CDR3 DNA sequence: TGCAGTGCTCAGGACTTTGTGTACGCGAATACGCAGTATTTT. This encodes CSAQDFVYANTQYF.

The rearrangement links TRBV20-1 to TRBJ2-7, with D possibly TRBD2 on 5 matching bases. The germline V gene encodes CDR1 DFQATT and CDR2 SNEGSKA (reference sequence). The CDR3 runs to 13 residues. V lost 2 bases and J lost 3, with 11 bases in between. The CDR3 coding sequence is TGCAGTGCTAGAAGTGGGAGAGACTACGAGCAGTACTTC. Its protein product is CSARSGRDYEQYF.

There are a few counts of this clonotype. Written as DNA, the CDR3 is TGCAGTGCCCCCTTGATGGGGGGGCAAGGCCAAACGGCCAATGAGCAGTTCTTC. The encoded protein is CSAPLMGGQGQTANEQFF. This chain links TRBV20-1 with TRBJ2-1; maybe TRBD2 (7 bases). The V and J ends lost 6 bases and 6 bases respectively, with 30 bases between them. Germline V gives CDR1 DFQATT, CDR2 SNEGSKA (reference sequence). This CDR3 contains 18 residues.

This clonotype was found a few times. The V gene is TRBV6-2 or TRBV6-3, the J gene TRBJ2-7; 11 bases align to TRBD2. The CDR3 has 19 residues. V lost 6 bases and J lost 3; bases outside the gene matches: 19. The germline V gene has CDR1 MNHEY and CDR2 SVGEGT. The CDR3 region is CASSPKGLADLNLGYEQYF. CDR3 DNA sequence: TGTGCCAGCAGCCCCAAGGGACTAGCGGACCTAAATCTGGGCTACGAGCAGTACTTC.

This clonotype was seen a few times. The rearrangement joins TRBV6-5 to TRBJ1-3, with a weak D call TRBD1 (6 bases). Trimming took 1 base from V and 0 from J, leaving 13 bases between them. Germline V gives CDR1 MNHEY, CDR2 SVGAGI. This CDR3 is built from 17 residues. This CDR3 is CASSYLQGPASGNTIYF. In DNA form, the CDR3 reads TGTGCCAGCAGTTACTTACAGGGTCCGGCCTCTGGAAACACCATATATTTT.

The chain couples TRBV20-1 to TRBJ2-7; 7 bases match TRBD1. CDR1 and CDR2 (germline): DFQATT, SNEGSKA (reference sequence). This CDR3 has 13 residues. V gave up 6 bases and J gave up 1 base; unmatched junction bases: 6. CDR3 sequence reads: CSATGQRSYEQYF. The CDR3 bases are TGCAGTGCAACGGGACAGCGATCCTACGAGCAGTACTTC.

V and J are TRBV18 and TRBJ1-5; no clear D. V was trimmed by 6 bases and J by 5 bases, leaving 14 bases between them. The germline gives CDR1 KGHSH, CDR2 LQKENI. The CDR3 extends over 14 amino acids. In DNA, the CDR3 is TGTGCCAGCTCGGGCGAGTTATTGGATCAGCCCCAGCATTTT. Protein sequence: CASSGELLDQPQHF.

This chain links TRBV5-1 with TRBJ2-5, with 9 bases identical to TRBD1. The junction had 2 bases not matched to a gene; V was cut back by 4 bases and J by 4 bases. CDR3 size: 13 residues. CDR1 is SGHRS and CDR2 is YFSETQ in the germline V gene. Here the CDR3 reads CASSVDRGETQYF. CDR3 DNA: TGCGCCAGCAGCGTGGACAGGGGAGAGACCCAGTACTTC.

This clonotype turned up a few times. This rearrangement joins TRBV7-6 to TRBJ2-3; TRBD2 agrees at 11 bases. The CDR3 length is 17 residues. CDR1 and CDR2 from the germline V gene are SGHVS and FNYEAQ. The J segment lost 4 bases and the V segment lost 4 bases, leaving 10 bases of the junction unmatched. CDR3 nucleotide sequence: TGTGCCAGCAGCTCCGCGTATAGCGGGAGGGATCCAGATACGCAGTATTTT. Translating it yields CASSSAYSGRDPDTQYF. Drawing the rest from reference TRBV7-6 and TRBJ2-3, the complete variable domain is GAGVSQSPRYKVTKRGQDVALRCDPISGHVSLYWYRQALGQGPEFLTYFNYEAQQDKSGLPNDRFSAERPEGSISTLTIQRTEQRDSAMYRCASSSAYSGRDPDTQYFGPGTRLTVL.

V is TRBV5-6 and J is TRBJ2-2, with TRBD1 identical over 7 bases. The CDR3 runs to 14 residues. CDR1 SGHDT and CDR2 YYEEEE come from the germline V gene. The ends lost 6 bases at V and 0 bases at J; junction bases unmatched: 2. The CDR3 region is CASTQGANTGELFF. CDR3 nucleotides: TGTGCCAGCACTCAGGGGGCGAACACCGGGGAGCTGTTTTTT.

This chain joins TRBV7-3 and TRBJ2-3; TRBD1 aligns across 8 bases. The CDR3 covers 16 residues. CDR1 is SGHTA, CDR2 FQGTGA, per germline. V dropped 5 bases and J dropped 4; count of bases not matched to a gene: 11. This CDR3 reads CASSPQPGQAADTQYF. The CDR3 region has the DNA TGTGCCAGCAGCCCGCAGCCGGGACAGGCCGCAGATACGCAGTATTTT.

This clonotype was found many times. V usage is TRBV7-6 and J usage is TRBJ2-6; D ambiguous. V lost 2 bases, J lost 4 bases, and 6 bases lay in between. CDR1 is SGHVS, CDR2 FNYEAQ, per germline. This CDR3 spans 14 amino acids. The CDR3 DNA reads TGTGCCAGCAGCTTAAAGTCCGGGGCCAACGTCCTGACTTTC. Its protein is CASSLKSGANVLTF.